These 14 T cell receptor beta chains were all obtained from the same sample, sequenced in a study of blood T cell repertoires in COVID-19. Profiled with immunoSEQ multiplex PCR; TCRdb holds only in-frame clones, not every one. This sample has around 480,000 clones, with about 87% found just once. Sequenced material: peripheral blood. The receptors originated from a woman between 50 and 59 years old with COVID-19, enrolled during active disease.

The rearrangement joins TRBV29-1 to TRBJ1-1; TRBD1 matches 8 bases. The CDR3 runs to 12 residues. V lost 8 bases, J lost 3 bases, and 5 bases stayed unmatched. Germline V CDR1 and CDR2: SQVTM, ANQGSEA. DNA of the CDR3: TGCAGCAGCCAACAGGGGGACACTGAAGCTTTCTTT. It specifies CSSQQGDTEAFF.

The CDR3 bases are TGTGCCCCACTTCCCCCAGGGGGCGGAATGAACACTGAAGCTTTCTTT. It encodes CAPLPPGGGMNTEAFF. V gene TRBV5-3 combines with J gene TRBJ1-1, with 8 bases matching TRBD1. TRBV5-3 is flagged as an ORF with uncertain function. The CDR3 is 16 amino acids. The ends lost 10 bases at V and 0 bases at J; junction bases unmatched: 14.

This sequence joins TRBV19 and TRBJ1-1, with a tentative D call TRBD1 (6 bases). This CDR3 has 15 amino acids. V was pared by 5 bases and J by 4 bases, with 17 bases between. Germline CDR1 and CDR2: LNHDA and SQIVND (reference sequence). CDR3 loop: CASSLPQGRGTEAFF. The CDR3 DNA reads TGTGCCAGTAGTCTCCCCCAGGGGCGCGGCACTGAAGCTTTCTTT. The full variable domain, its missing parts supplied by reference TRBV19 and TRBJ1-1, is DGGITQSPKYLFRKEGQNVTLSCEQNLNHDAMYWYRQDPGQGLRLIYYSQIVNDFQKGDIAEGYSVSREKKESFPLTVTSAQKNPTAFYLCASSLPQGRGTEAFFGQGTRLTVV.

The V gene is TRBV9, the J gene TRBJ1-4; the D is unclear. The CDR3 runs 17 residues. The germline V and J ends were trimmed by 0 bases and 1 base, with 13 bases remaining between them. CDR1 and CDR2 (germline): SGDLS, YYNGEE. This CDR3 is CASSVVGGRGTNEKLFF. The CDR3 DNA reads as TGTGCCAGCAGCGTAGTGGGAGGGCGCGGAACTAATGAAAAACTGTTTTTT.

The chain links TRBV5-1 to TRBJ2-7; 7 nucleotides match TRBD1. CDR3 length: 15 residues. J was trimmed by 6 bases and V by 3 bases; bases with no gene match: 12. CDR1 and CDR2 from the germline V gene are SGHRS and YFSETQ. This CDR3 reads CASSWGQLEGVEQYF. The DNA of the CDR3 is TGCGCCAGCAGCTGGGGACAGCTTGAAGGGGTCGAGCAGTACTTC. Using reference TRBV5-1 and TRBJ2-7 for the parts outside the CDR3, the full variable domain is KAGVTQTPRYLIKTRGQQVTLSCSPISGHRSVSWYQQTPGQGLQFLFEYFSETQRNKGNFPGRFSGRQFSNSRSEMNVSTLELGDSALYLCASSWGQLEGVEQYFGPGTRLTVT.

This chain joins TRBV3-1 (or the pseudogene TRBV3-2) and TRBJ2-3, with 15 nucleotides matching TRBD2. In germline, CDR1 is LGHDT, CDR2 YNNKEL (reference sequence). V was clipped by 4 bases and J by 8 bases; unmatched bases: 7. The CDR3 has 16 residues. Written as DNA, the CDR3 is TGTGCCAGCAGCCCAGGACTAGCGGGGGGGCAGGTTACGCAGTATTTT. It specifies CASSPGLAGGQVTQYF.

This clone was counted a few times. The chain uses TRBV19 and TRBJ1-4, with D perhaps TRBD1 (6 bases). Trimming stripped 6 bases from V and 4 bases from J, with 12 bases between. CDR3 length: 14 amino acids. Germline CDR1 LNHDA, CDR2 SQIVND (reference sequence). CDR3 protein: CASRQGHRNEKLFF. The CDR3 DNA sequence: TGTGCCAGTAGGCAGGGACACCGTAATGAAAAACTGTTTTTT.

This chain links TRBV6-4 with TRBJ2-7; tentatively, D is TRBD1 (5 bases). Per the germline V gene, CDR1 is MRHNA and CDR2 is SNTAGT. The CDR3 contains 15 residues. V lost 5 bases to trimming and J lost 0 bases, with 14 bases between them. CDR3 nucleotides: TGTGCCAGCAGTCAGGAGCTCGACAGCTCCTACGAGCAGTACTTC. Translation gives CASSQELDSSYEQYF.

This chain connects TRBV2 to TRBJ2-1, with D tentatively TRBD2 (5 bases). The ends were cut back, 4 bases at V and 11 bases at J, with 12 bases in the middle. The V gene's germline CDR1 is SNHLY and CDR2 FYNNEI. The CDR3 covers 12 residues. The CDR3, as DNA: TGTGCCAGCAGTGGCGGGCGTAACAAGCAGTTCTTC. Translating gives CASSGGRNKQFF.

CDR3: CASSLAQGLASDTQYF. CDR3 bases: TGCGCCAGCAGCTTGGCACAGGGACTAGCCTCCGATACGCAGTATTTT. The chain links TRBV5-1 to TRBJ2-3, with TRBD2 matching 9 bases. This CDR3 contains 16 residues. The trim removed 0 bases at V and 6 bases at J, leaving 8 bases unmatched. From germline, CDR1 is SGHRS and CDR2 YFSETQ.

CDR3 sequence (DNA): TGCAGCGTTGAACCCTTTCCCGAGACAGATACGCAGTATTTT. It codes for CSVEPFPETDTQYF. V and J are TRBV29-1 and TRBJ2-3; no reliable D call. In germline, CDR1 is SQVTM, CDR2 ANQGSEA. The V end lost 2 bases, the J end lost 3 bases, and 12 bases lay between the germline ends. The CDR3 is 14 residues long.

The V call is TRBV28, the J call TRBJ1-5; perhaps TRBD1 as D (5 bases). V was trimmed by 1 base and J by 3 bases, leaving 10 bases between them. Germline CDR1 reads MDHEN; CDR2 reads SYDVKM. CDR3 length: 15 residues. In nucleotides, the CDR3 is TGTGCCAGCAGTTTATACTGGGGCATCAATCAGCCCCAGCATTTT. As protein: CASSLYWGINQPQHF.

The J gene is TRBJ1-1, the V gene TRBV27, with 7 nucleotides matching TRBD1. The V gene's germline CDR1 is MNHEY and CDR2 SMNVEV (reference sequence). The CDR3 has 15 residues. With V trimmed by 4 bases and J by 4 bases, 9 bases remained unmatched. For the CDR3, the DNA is TGTGCCAGCAGTTCCCTCCAGGGGGTCCCCACTGAAGCTTTCTTT. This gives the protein CASSSLQGVPTEAFF.

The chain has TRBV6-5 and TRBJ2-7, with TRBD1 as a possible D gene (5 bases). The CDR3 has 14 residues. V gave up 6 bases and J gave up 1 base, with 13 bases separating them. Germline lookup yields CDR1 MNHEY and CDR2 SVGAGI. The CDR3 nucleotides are TGTGCCAGCAGCCCAAGACAGCCGTCCTACGAGCAGTACTTC. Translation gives CASSPRQPSYEQYF.